This TCR beta chain derives from a study of Graves' ophthalmopathy and Graves' hyperthyroidism. Hyperthyroidism patients, all newly diagnosed, had under 2 months' duration and ages of 18 to 65. Exclusion applied to patients with other autoimmune diseases, uncontrolled infections, pregnancy or lactation. Overall study results and limits: Thyroid clonotypes that were expanded above 0.001 frequency mostly also appeared in blood.

In its sample, this clonotype was seen many times. Its antigen remains unknown. Amplification from RNA transcripts yielded the TCR beta CDR3 regions. Second-round multiplex PCR came after first-round RT-PCR with HTBI primers. TCRdb used MiXCR to reprocess the multiplex PCR reads, holding one entry per CDR3 protein. The sample carries 35,000 to 45,000 distinct CDR3 sequences, approximately 55% recorded once. The CDR3 spans 12 residues. CDR1 and CDR2 (germline): SQVTM, ANQGSEA. V lost 7 bases and J 4 bases, leaving 13 bases between the germline ends. The chain carries TRBV29-1 and TRBJ1-2; D is unresolved. The material sequenced was peripheral blood. The TCR sequence derives from an adult woman with stable Graves' hyperthyroidism. The CDR3 protein is CSAGEVGYGYTF. The CDR3 region has the DNA TGCAGCGCTGGGGAGGTGGGCTATGGCTACACCTTC.